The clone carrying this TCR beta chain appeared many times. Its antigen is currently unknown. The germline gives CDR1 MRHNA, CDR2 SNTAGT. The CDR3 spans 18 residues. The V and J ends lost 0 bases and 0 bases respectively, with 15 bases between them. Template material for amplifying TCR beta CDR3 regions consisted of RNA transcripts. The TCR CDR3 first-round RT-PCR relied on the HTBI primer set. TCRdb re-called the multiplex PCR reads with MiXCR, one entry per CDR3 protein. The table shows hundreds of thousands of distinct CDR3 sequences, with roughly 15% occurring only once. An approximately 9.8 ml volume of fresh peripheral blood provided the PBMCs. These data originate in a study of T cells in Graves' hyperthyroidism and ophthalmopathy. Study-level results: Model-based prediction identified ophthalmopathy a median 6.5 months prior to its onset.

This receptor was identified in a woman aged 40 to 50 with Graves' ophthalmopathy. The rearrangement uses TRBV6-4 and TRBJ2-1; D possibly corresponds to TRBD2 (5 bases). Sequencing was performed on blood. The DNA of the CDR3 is TGTGCCAGCAGTGACTCGAGTCGGGGTGCGAGCTCCTACAATGAGCAGTTCTTC. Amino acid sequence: CASSDSSRGASSYNEQFF.